Listed here are 5 T cell receptor beta chains from one sample, sequenced in a study of identifying expanded T cells in peripheral blood. Sequencing was performed with immunoSEQ multiplex PCR; in TCRdb, only in-frame clones are kept and a portion is missing. The table shows about 86,000 clones, with roughly 90% occurring only once. Sequencing was carried out using blood. The origin of the receptors is a person aged 18 to 75 in good health.

The V and J genes are TRBV9 and TRBJ2-1, with a weak D call TRBD2 (6 bases). The germline V and J ends were trimmed by 3 bases and 0 bases, with 10 bases remaining between them. The CDR3 length is 15 residues. Germline V lookup: CDR1 SGDLS, CDR2 YYNGEE. Here the CDR3 DNA reads TGTGCCAGCAGCGGTAGCGGAAGCTCCTACAATGAGCAGTTCTTC. Translation gives CASSGSGSSYNEQFF.

The chain has TRBV2 and TRBJ2-4, with D tentatively TRBD1 or TRBD2 (6 bases each). The CDR3 runs to 15 residues. V lost 3 bases to trimming and J lost 6 bases, with 15 bases between them. CDR1 is SNHLY, CDR2 FYNNEI, per germline. CDR3 DNA sequence: TGTGCCAGCAGTGATGGAGGGGGACGTGGAAACATTCAGTACTTC. Translating gives CASSDGGGRGNIQYF.

This chain connects TRBV2 to TRBJ1-1; TRBD1 might be the D (5 bases). Germline V CDR1 and CDR2: SNHLY, FYNNEI. Trimming removed 2 bases from V and 7 bases from J, with 17 bases in between. CDR3 size: 15 residues. The CDR3 is CASSECISSGIEAFF. The CDR3 DNA follows: TGTGCCAGCAGTGAATGTATCTCGTCAGGGATTGAAGCTTTCTTT.

This sequence joins TRBV19 and TRBJ2-7, with D possibly matching TRBD2 (5 bases). The ends were cut back, 3 bases at V and 0 bases at J, with 9 bases in the middle. This CDR3 spans 14 amino acids. CDR1 is LNHDA, CDR2 SQIVND, per germline (reference sequence). For the CDR3, the DNA is TGTGCCAGTAGTATCAGAGGGATCTCCTACGAGCAGTACTTC. This codes for CASSIRGISYEQYF.

The V gene is TRBV19, the J gene TRBJ1-4; D is undetermined. CDR1 and CDR2 (germline): LNHDA, SQIVND (reference sequence). CDR3 size: 14 residues. Trimming pared 3 bases from V and 5 bases from J, leaving 10 bases between. The CDR3 is CASSMWRVNEKLFF. In DNA, the CDR3 is TGTGCCAGTAGTATGTGGAGAGTGAATGAAAAACTGTTTTTT.